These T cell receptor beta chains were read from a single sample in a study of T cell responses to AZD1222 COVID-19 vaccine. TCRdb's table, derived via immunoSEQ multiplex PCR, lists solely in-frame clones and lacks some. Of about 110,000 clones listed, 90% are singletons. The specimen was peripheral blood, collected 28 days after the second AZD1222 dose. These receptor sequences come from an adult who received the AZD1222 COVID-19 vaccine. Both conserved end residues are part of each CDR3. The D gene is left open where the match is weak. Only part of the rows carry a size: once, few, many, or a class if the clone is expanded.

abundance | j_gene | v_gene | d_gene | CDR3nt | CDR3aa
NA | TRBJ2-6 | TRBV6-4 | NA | TGTGCCAGCAGTGACGGGGGCTCTGGGGCCAACGTCCTGACTTTC | CASSDGGSGANVLTF
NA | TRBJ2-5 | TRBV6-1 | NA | TGTGCCAGCAGTGAGTCCCAAGGGCGGGAGACCCAGTACTTC | CASSESQGRETQYF
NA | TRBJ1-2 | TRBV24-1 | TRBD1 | TGTGCCACCAGTGATCCATGGGACAGGGGGAACTATGGTTACACCTTC | CATSDPWDRGNYGYTF
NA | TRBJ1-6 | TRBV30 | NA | TGTGCCTGGAGGTTTGGCCAAAATAATTCACCCCTCCACTTT | CAWRFGQNNSPLHF
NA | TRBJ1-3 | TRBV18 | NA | TGTGCCAGCTCACCACAGACAGGCGGGTCCGGGGCCATATATTTT | CASSPQTGGSGAIYF
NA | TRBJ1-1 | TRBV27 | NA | TGTGCCAGCAGTTTCCTAGGCACTGAAGCTTTCTTT | CASSFLGTEAFF
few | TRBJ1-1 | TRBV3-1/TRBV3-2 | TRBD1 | TGTGCCAGCAGCCAAGATCTGGACAGGAGGATCGGCCGCAACACTGAAGCTTTCTTT | CASSQDLDRRIGRNTEAFF
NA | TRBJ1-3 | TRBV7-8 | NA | TGTGCCAGCAGTGAGGGAAACACCATATATTTT | CASSEGNTIYF
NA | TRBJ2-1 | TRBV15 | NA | TGTGCCACCAGCAGAGGCCCCGGGGACGCTCAAGGGTTCTTC | CATSRGPGDAQGFF
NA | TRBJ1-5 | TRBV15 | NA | TGTGCCACCAGCACCGGGGAGGGCTATAGCAATCAGCCCCAGCATTTT | CATSTGEGYSNQPQHF
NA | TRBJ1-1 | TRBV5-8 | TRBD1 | TGTGCCAGCAGAAGGACAGGGAGGAACACTGAAGCTTTCTTT | CASRRTGRNTEAFF
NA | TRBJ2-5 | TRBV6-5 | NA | TGTGCCAGCAGTTTCTTCACAGGGTTGGAAGAGACCCAGTACTTC | CASSFFTGLEETQYF
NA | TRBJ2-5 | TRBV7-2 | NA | TGTGCCAGCAGCTTATACCGCCAAGAGACCCAGTACTTC | CASSLYRQETQYF
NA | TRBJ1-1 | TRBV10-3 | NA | TGTGCCATTCGCCCAGGCGGGAACACTGAAGCTTTCTTT | CAIRPGGNTEAFF
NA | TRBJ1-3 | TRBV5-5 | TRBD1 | TGTGCCAGCCGGCCTTTACAGGGGGCTGCTGGAAACACCATATATTTT | CASRPLQGAAGNTIYF
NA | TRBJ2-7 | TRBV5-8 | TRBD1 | TGTGCCAGCACCCCTGACAGGGGGAATGTCTACGAGCAGTACTTC | CASTPDRGNVYEQYF
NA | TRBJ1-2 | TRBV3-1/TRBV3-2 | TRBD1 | TGTGCCAGCAGCCCTAAATCGACAGGGACTAACTATGGCTACACCTTC | CASSPKSTGTNYGYTF
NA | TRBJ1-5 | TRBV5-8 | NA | TGTGCCAGCAGCTGGGGCAGCGACTCGTATAGCAATCAGCCCCAGCATTTT | CASSWGSDSYSNQPQHF
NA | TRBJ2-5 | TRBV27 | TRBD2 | TGTGCCAGCAGTTTAACCCGACTAGCGGGGGGGCCGAGAGAGACCCAGTACTTC | CASSLTRLAGGPRETQYF
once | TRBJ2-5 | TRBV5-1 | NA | TGCGCCAGCAGCTTGGAGGGAGACAGCGGAGAGACCCAGTACTTC | CASSLEGDSGETQYF
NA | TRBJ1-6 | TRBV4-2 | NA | TGTGCCAGCAGCGGCCCGGGTACTAATTCACCCCTCCACTTT | CASSGPGTNSPLHF
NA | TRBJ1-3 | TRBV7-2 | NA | TGTGCCAGCAGCTCAGACTCGGGGGAGGTTAACTCTGGAAACACCATATATTTT | CASSSDSGEVNSGNTIYF
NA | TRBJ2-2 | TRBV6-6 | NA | TGTGCCACCCGGGGTAACACCGGGGAGCTGTTTTTT | CATRGNTGELFF
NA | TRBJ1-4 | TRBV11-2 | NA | TGTGCCAGCAGCTCGACAGCAACTAATGAAAAACTGTTTTTT | CASSSTATNEKLFF
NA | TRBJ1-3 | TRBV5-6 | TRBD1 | TGTGCCCAGTGGGACAGGGTTCCATCCTCTGGAAACACCATATATTTT | CAQWDRVPSSGNTIYF
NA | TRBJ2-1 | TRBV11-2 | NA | TGTGCCAGCAGCTTGACGAACAGGATTTACAATGAGCAGTTCTTC | CASSLTNRIYNEQFF